Listed below are T cell receptor beta chains from one sample, sequenced in a study of molecular identifiers for immune sequencing clone quantification. TCRdb processed the PCR reads anew with MiXCR; each CDR3 protein has one entry. The table has nearly 8,500 distinct CDR3 sequences, under 40% seen once; the top ten hold around 5.3%. Material: naive CD8+ T cells from blood, with Jurkat cell RNA spiked in. These receptors were collected from a human donor in good health. Some libraries in this study had Jurkat cell RNA spiked in. Each CDR3 is given with its conserved first and last residue.

CASSFLLAGGSNTGELFF	TRBV7-9	TRBJ2-2
CASSFWPGTGSDEQYF	TRBV27	TRBJ2-7
CASSPRDRSYAQYF	TRBV7-2	TRBJ2-7
CASRQSGTSRKDTQYF	TRBV23-1	TRBJ2-3
CSVGAGPFPIYF	TRBV29-1	TRBJ1-3
CASSSTLAGGLTDTQYF	TRBV7-6	TRBJ2-3
CASSQAGTSSYNEQFF	TRBV4-3	TRBJ2-1
CASRHRGFYNEQFF	TRBV6-1	TRBJ2-1
CASSYLWFSSYNEQFF	TRBV6-2/TRBV6-3	TRBJ2-1
CASSLSSGPTQYF	TRBV12-3/TRBV12-4	TRBJ2-3
CASSLEGGPQETQYF	TRBV5-1	TRBJ2-5
CASSLFGTGKEQYF	TRBV5-4	TRBJ2-7
CASSYAGGYSDYTF	TRBV3-2	TRBJ1-2
CASSSGTPKYGYTF	TRBV5-1	TRBJ1-2
CASSFYRRLEKLFF	TRBV28	TRBJ1-4
CASNRGRYDEQFF	TRBV28	TRBJ2-1
CATSDWDLAGAGNEQFF	TRBV24-1	TRBJ2-1
CASSFGSSYEQYF	TRBV7-6	TRBJ2-7
CASNPDGTYEQYF	TRBV9	TRBJ2-7
CSAKGTNSYEQYF	TRBV20-1	TRBJ2-7
CASSIRPEQYF	TRBV2	TRBJ2-7
CASSSGVQETQYF	TRBV7-9	TRBJ2-5
CASSPTKGEGTGELFF	TRBV9	TRBJ2-2
CACRIGTSGTLDTQYF	TRBV2	TRBJ2-3
CSVLTGTGMGYQETQYF	TRBV29-1	TRBJ2-5
CSARGEVSYEQYF	TRBV20-1	TRBJ2-7
CASSDIYNEQFF	TRBV4-1	TRBJ2-1